The 27 T cell receptor beta chains presented below share a single source sample, sequenced in a study of blood T cell repertoires in COVID-19. Only in-frame clones appear in the TCRdb table, and some are missing; sequencing was by immunoSEQ multiplex PCR. The sample has about 71,000 clones, 90% seen once. Sequencing used peripheral blood. The receptors were gathered from a young woman with acute or convalescent COVID-19.

The chain uses TRBV10-2 and TRBJ1-2, with D tentatively TRBD1 (6 bases). This CDR3 is 16 amino acids long. V dropped 3 bases and J dropped 1 base, with 15 bases sitting between them. Germline CDR1 WSHSY, CDR2 SAAADI. The CDR3: CASSDPGQYNNYGYTF. Written as DNA, the CDR3 is TGCGCCAGCAGTGACCCTGGACAGTATAATAACTATGGCTACACCTTC.

In this sample, this clone turned up a few times. The chain has TRBV7-9 and TRBJ1-4; 8 nucleotides line up with TRBD1. V lost 4 bases to trimming and J lost 0 bases; unmatched junction nucleotides: 10. This CDR3 is built from 18 residues. CDR1 is SEHNR, CDR2 FQNEAQ, per germline (reference sequence). The CDR3 spells CASSSQTGVVATNEKLFF. The CDR3 DNA reads TGTGCCAGCAGCTCACAGACAGGGGTTGTTGCAACTAATGAAAAACTGTTTTTT.

This chain connects TRBV12-3 or TRBV12-4 to TRBJ1-1; a weak D match, TRBD1 (5 bases). CDR3 length: 13 amino acids. Trimming cost V 5 bases and J 5 bases, with 12 bases left between them. CDR3 protein: CASSAQGNTEAFF. The CDR3 nucleotides read TGTGCCAGCAGTGCCCAGGGAAATACTGAAGCTTTCTTT.

The chain recombines TRBV27 with TRBJ1-1; the D is unclear. Germline V CDR1 and CDR2: MNHEY, SMNVEV (reference sequence). V lost 3 bases and J lost 1, with 9 bases in between. The CDR3 consists of 14 residues. Here the CDR3 DNA reads TGTGCCAGCAGTTTCTCCTATGGGAACACTGAAGCTTTCTTT. This encodes CASSFSYGNTEAFF.

The chain recombines TRBV2 with TRBJ2-7; no reliable D call. Trimming shortened V by 4 bases and J by 0 bases, and 4 bases separated the two germline ends. Germline CDR1 is SNHLY and CDR2 is FYNNEI. CDR3 length: 12 amino acids. The CDR3 here is CASSASSYEQYF. As DNA, the CDR3 is TGTGCCAGCAGTGCTAGCTCCTACGAGCAGTACTTC. Supplemented by reference TRBV2 and TRBJ2-7, the full variable domain reads EPEVTQTPSHQVTQMGQEVILRCVPISNHLYFYWYRQILGQKVEFLVSFYNNEISEKSEIFDDQFSVERPDGSNFTLKIRSTKLEDSAMYFCASSASSYEQYFGPGTRLTVT.

The rearrangement links TRBV6-2 or TRBV6-3 to TRBJ1-4; 9 bases fit TRBD1. Trimming at V came to 0 bases and at J to 8 bases, leaving 16 bases not matched to a gene. The CDR3 covers 19 residues. CDR1 and CDR2 (germline): MNHEY, SVGEGT. The CDR3 coding sequence is TGTGCCAGCAGTTACTCGATCGGGGGACAGGGTTGGATCGAAGAAAAACTGTTTTTT. This translates into CASSYSIGGQGWIEEKLFF.

The chain links TRBV5-1 to TRBJ2-7, with a tentative D call TRBD2 (6 bases). Germline CDR1 reads SGHRS; CDR2 reads YFSETQ. This CDR3 spans 15 amino acids. V lost 0 bases and J lost 0, with 10 bases in between. Here the CDR3 reads CASSLGGASSYEQYF. The CDR3 nucleotides are TGCGCCAGCAGCTTGGGCGGGGCAAGCTCCTACGAGCAGTACTTC.

V is TRBV5-4 and J is TRBJ2-2; D is undetermined. V was trimmed by 2 bases and J by 6 bases, leaving 2 bases between them. Looked up from germline, CDR1 is SGHNT and CDR2 is YYREEE (reference sequence). The CDR3 is made up of 11 amino acids. CDR3 DNA sequence: TGTGCCAGCAGCTTCGCCGGGGAGCTGTTTTTT. Encoded protein: CASSFAGELFF.

This chain joins TRBV28 and TRBJ1-1; D unclear. Between the trimmed V and J ends, which lost 6 bases and 0 bases, there was a span of 14 bases. Per germline, CDR1 MDHEN and CDR2 SYDVKM. The CDR3 runs to 15 residues. CDR3 sequence: CASSFWAPLNTEAFF. CDR3 DNA: TGTGCCAGCAGCTTCTGGGCCCCCCTGAACACTGAAGCTTTCTTT.

This chain links TRBV27 with TRBJ1-6, with D tentatively TRBD1 (6 bases). The CDR3 runs to 15 residues. V lost 4 bases, J lost 9 bases, and 16 bases lay in between. From germline, CDR1 is MNHEY and CDR2 SMNVEV (reference sequence). CDR3 DNA sequence: TGTGCCAGCAGTTCCCCTGGGCAGGGGAGTTCACCCCTCCACTTT. This codes for CASSSPGQGSSPLHF.

The V gene is TRBV9, the J gene TRBJ2-3; 9 bases match TRBD2. Germline V gene data show CDR1 as SGDLS and CDR2 as YYNGEE. This CDR3 region has 15 residues. With 3 bases clipped from V and 2 bases from J, the junction kept 4 bases outside the gene matches. The CDR3, as DNA: TGTGCCAGCAGCGGACTAGCGGCTTTCACAGATACGCAGTATTTT. Translated: CASSGLAAFTDTQYF.

This clone showed up just once. CDR3 loop: CASSPGTGEVTEAFF. DNA for the CDR3: TGTGCCAGCTCACCCGGGACAGGGGAAGTTACTGAAGCTTTCTTT. The chain couples TRBV18 to TRBJ1-1, with TRBD1 identical over 10 bases. Germline V lookup: CDR1 KGHSH, CDR2 LQKENI. The CDR3 is made up of 15 amino acids. With 3 bases clipped from V and 5 bases from J, the junction kept 6 bases outside the gene matches.

V gene TRBV6-6 combines with J gene TRBJ1-5, with TRBD1 as a possible D gene (6 bases). The germline V and J ends were trimmed by 6 bases and 5 bases, with 14 bases remaining between them. CDR1 and CDR2 from the germline V gene are MNHNY and SVGAGI (reference sequence). CDR3 length: 14 amino acids. DNA of the CDR3: TGTGCCAGCAGGAACGGACAGCATGATCAGCCCCAGCATTTT. Translation: CASRNGQHDQPQHF.

A remark on this clone: Other nucleotide sequences from this sample produce the same CDR3. This chain joins TRBV14 and TRBJ1-1, with D uncertain. The CDR3 sequence is 14 residues long. V lost 4 bases to trimming and J lost 0 bases, with 9 bases between them. Germline loops: CDR1 SGHDN, CDR2 FVKESK. CDR3 coding DNA: TGTGCCAGCAGCCGGGCGGGAATGAACACTGAAGCTTTCTTT. Translation gives CASSRAGMNTEAFF.

The chain carries TRBV28 and TRBJ2-1; 10 nucleotides agree with TRBD2. Germline CDR1 and CDR2: MDHEN and SYDVKM. This CDR3 comprises 14 residues. Unmatched junction bases numbered 5, after V lost 5 bases and J lost 7 bases. CDR3: CASSIAGGRNEQFF. The CDR3 DNA reads as TGTGCCAGCAGTATAGCGGGAGGACGGAATGAGCAGTTCTTC. Together with reference TRBV28 and TRBJ2-1, the CDR3 gives the full variable domain: DVKVTQSSRYLVKRTGEKVFLECVQDMDHENMFWYRQDPGLGLRLIYFSYDVKMKEKGDIPEGYSVSREKKERFSLILESASTNQTSMYLCASSIAGGRNEQFFGPGTRLTVL.

This chain links TRBV6-1 with TRBJ2-5; D remains unclear. Per the germline V gene, CDR1 is MNHNS and CDR2 is SASEGT. The CDR3 runs to 15 residues. Deletions cut 2 bases from V and 1 base from J, with 11 bases between. The CDR3 nucleotides are TGTGCCAGCAGTGAAAGTCCGGGTCTCCAAGAGACCCAGTACTTC. Protein: CASSESPGLQETQYF.

This sequence joins TRBV10-3 and TRBJ2-7; TRBD2 matches 9 bases. The junction had 5 bases not matched to a gene; V was cut back by 5 bases and J by 6 bases. This CDR3 is 13 amino acids long. In germline, CDR1 is ENHRY, CDR2 SYGVKD. The CDR3 DNA reads as TGTGCCATCAGTTTAGCGGGAGTGGGCGAGCAGTACTTC. Protein: CAISLAGVGEQYF.

V and J are TRBV19 and TRBJ2-7; 9 positions match TRBD1. J gave up 1 base and V 5 bases, and 6 bases lay outside the gene matches. The CDR3 covers 15 residues. The germline gives CDR1 LNHDA, CDR2 SQIVND (reference sequence). The CDR3 loop is CASSPQDRGSYEQYF. The CDR3 bases are TGTGCCAGTAGTCCCCAGGACAGGGGTTCCTACGAGCAGTACTTC.

This clone was recorded a few times. This chain links TRBV7-2 with TRBJ2-2, with 7 bases identical to TRBD1. V was clipped by 2 bases and J by 5 bases; unmatched bases: 8. The CDR3 is made up of 16 amino acids. The V gene's germline CDR1 is SGHTA and CDR2 FQGNSA. The CDR3 DNA reads TGTGCCAGCAGCTTATCGTTAGGGGGCGCAACCGGGGAGCTGTTTTTT. As protein: CASSLSLGGATGELFF. Filled out from reference TRBV7-2 and TRBJ2-2, the complete variable domain reads GAGVSQSPSNKVTEKGKDVELRCDPISGHTALYWYRQSLGQGLEFLIYFQGNSAPDKSGLPSDRFSAERTGGSVSTLTIQRTQQEDSAVYLCASSLSLGGATGELFFGEGSRLTVL.

The CDR3 nucleotides read TGTGCCAGCAGTAGACAGGCGGGGAACACTGAAGCTTTCTTT. It specifies CASSRQAGNTEAFF. This sequence joins TRBV2 and TRBJ1-1; TRBD1 might be the D (6 bases). Trimming shortened V by 5 bases and J by 1 base, and 11 bases separated the two germline ends. From germline, CDR1 is SNHLY and CDR2 FYNNEI. The CDR3 runs 14 residues.

The chain uses TRBV15 and TRBJ1-4; D is uncertain. Germline V gene lookup returns CDR1 LNHNV and CDR2 YYDKDF (reference sequence). V lost 0 bases to trimming and J lost 14 bases, with 13 bases between them. The CDR3 runs 13 residues. CDR3 in amino acids: CATSRDLWRGLFF. In DNA, the CDR3 is TGTGCCACCAGCAGAGATCTTTGGCGCGGGCTGTTTTTT.

This clone came up a few times. This chain joins TRBV5-1 and TRBJ2-5; TRBD2 is a possible D gene (7 bases). V was cut by 1 base and J by 5 bases, with 18 bases left in between. The CDR3 has 16 amino acids. Germline values: CDR1 SGHRS, CDR2 YFSETQ. This CDR3 reads CASSLSPGGGGETQYF. The CDR3 region has the DNA TGCGCCAGCAGCTTGAGCCCCGGGGGCGGGGGTGAGACCCAGTACTTC.

The rearrangement uses TRBV3-1 (or the pseudogene TRBV3-2) and TRBJ1-3; 7 bases map to TRBD1. CDR1 and CDR2 (germline): LGHDT, YNNKEL (reference sequence). This CDR3 is built from 15 residues. The J segment lost 0 bases and the V segment lost 5 bases, leaving 4 bases of the junction unmatched. DNA of the CDR3: TGTGCCAGCAGCTTGGGACAGAGCTCTGGAAACACCATATATTTT. The encoded protein is CASSLGQSSGNTIYF.

This sequence joins TRBV4-1 and TRBJ2-1; 7 bases are a match to TRBD1. The germline V gene has CDR1 MGHRA and CDR2 YSYEKL. V was pared by 1 base and J by 2 bases, with 11 bases of the junction left unmatched. This CDR3 has 18 amino acids. This CDR3 is CASSQGLWGQQPYNEQFF. CDR3 nucleotides: TGCGCCAGCAGCCAAGGGCTTTGGGGACAGCAGCCCTACAATGAGCAGTTCTTC.

CDR3 bases: TGTGCCAGCAGTTTGGACAGGGATGATACTGAAGCTTTCTTT. This codes for CASSLDRDDTEAFF. The chain uses TRBV6-5 and TRBJ1-1; 8 bases align to TRBD1. The germline CDR1 and CDR2 sequences are MNHEY and SVGAGI. V gave up 4 bases and J gave up 5 bases; unmatched junction bases: 6. The CDR3 covers 14 residues.

V usage is TRBV15 and J usage is TRBJ1-2; the match to TRBD1 covers 7 bases. The CDR3 runs to 15 residues. Germline V CDR1 and CDR2: LNHNV, YYDKDF (reference sequence). V shed 3 bases and J 7 bases; nucleotides not matched to a gene: 11. CDR3 nucleotide sequence: TGTGCCACCAGCAGCCGCTCGACAGGGCAGAGTGGCTACACCTTC. This codes for CATSSRSTGQSGYTF.

The chain couples TRBV19 to TRBJ2-1; 8 positions agree with TRBD2. J lost 7 bases, V lost 2 bases, and 7 bases had no gene match. The germline V gene encodes CDR1 LNHDA and CDR2 SQIVND (reference sequence). This CDR3 has 15 amino acids. The CDR3 DNA sequence: TGTGCCAGTAGTATACCGGGAGGGCCTAGGAATGAGCAGTTCTTC. It is translated as CASSIPGGPRNEQFF.